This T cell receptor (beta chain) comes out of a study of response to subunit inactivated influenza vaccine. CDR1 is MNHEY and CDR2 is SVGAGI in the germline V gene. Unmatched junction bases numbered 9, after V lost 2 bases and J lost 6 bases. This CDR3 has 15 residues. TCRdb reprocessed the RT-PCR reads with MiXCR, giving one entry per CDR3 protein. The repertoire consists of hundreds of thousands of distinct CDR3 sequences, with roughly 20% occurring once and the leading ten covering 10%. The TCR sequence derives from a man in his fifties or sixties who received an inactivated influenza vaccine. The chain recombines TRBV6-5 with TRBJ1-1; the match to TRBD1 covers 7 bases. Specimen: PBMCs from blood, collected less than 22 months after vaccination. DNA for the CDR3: TGTGCCAGCAGTTACGACAGGGTGAGTGCGCCTGAAGCTTTCTTT. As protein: CASSYDRVSAPEAFF.